The 6 T cell receptor beta chains given below trace back to one sample, sequenced in a study of cytomegalovirus exposure and HLA in healthy donors. Use of 60 Vbeta and 13 Jbeta primers characterized the PCR. Method: immunoSEQ multiplex PCR; TCRdb's copy keeps in-frame clones and lacks some. The sample lists 170,000 or so clones; roughly 80% were seen once. Sequences were obtained from PBMCs. These receptors came from a man aged 45-60 years in good health and CMV-seronegative.

The genes are TRBV19 and TRBJ1-2, with a weak D call TRBD1 (6 bases). The CDR3 is made up of 13 amino acids. Trimming took 4 bases from V and 4 from J, leaving 10 bases between them. Germline V gives CDR1 LNHDA, CDR2 SQIVND (reference sequence). The CDR3 region is CASSTGHRYGYTF. The DNA of the CDR3 is TGTGCCAGTAGTACGGGACACCGCTATGGCTACACCTTC.

This clone was picked up one time. V gene TRBV5-6 combines with J gene TRBJ2-5, with a weak D call TRBD2 (6 bases). Per germline, CDR1 SGHDT and CDR2 YYEEEE. CDR3 length: 15 amino acids. V was shortened by 4 bases and J by 4 bases, with 17 bases between the two germline ends. CDR3 sequence (DNA): TGTGCCAGCAGCCGGCGGGACCCGCGGGGAGAGACCCAGTACTTC. Residues: CASSRRDPRGETQYF. Looking up the rest from reference TRBV5-6 and TRBJ2-5 gives the full variable domain: DAGVTQSPTHLIKTRGQQVTLRCSPKSGHDTVSWYQQALGQGPQFIFQYYEEEERQRGNFPDRFSGHQFPNYSSELNVNALLLGDSALYLCASSRRDPRGETQYFGPGTRLLVL.

This clone was seen only once. J is TRBJ2-3 and V is TRBV7-2; no definite D call. There are 14 residues in the CDR3. Germline-derived CDR1 and CDR2 are SGHTA and FQGNSA. With 1 base removed from V and 4 bases from J, the gap between germline ends came to 9 bases. The DNA of the CDR3 is TGTGCCAGCAGCTTAGGATTAGCAGCAGATACGCAGTATTTT. Its translation is CASSLGLAADTQYF.

This clone was found a few times. The chain joins TRBV30 to TRBJ1-1; no firm D call. Germline V gene lookup returns CDR1 GTSNPN and CDR2 SVGIG (reference sequence). There are 15 residues in the CDR3. Trimming took 2 bases from V and 1 from J, leaving 14 bases between them. Here the CDR3 reads CAWSPLMVANTEAFF. DNA for the CDR3: TGTGCCTGGAGTCCTCTAATGGTAGCGAACACTGAAGCTTTCTTT. The entire variable domain, with the rest obtained from reference TRBV30 and TRBJ1-1, is as follows: SQTIHQWPATLVQPVGSPLSLECTVEGTSNPNLYWYRQAAGRGLQLLFYSVGIGQISSEVPQNLSASRPQDRQFILSSKKLLLSDSGFYLCAWSPLMVANTEAFFGQGTRLTVV.

The chain has TRBV19 and TRBJ1-5; no firm D call. CDR3 size: 19 residues. The V gene's germline CDR1 is LNHDA and CDR2 SQIVND (reference sequence). The germline V and J ends were trimmed by 5 bases and 3 bases, with 26 bases remaining between them. CDR3: CASSADYSLLGVPNQPQHF. As DNA, the CDR3 is TGTGCCAGTAGTGCCGATTACTCCCTTTTGGGAGTCCCCAATCAGCCCCAGCATTTT.

This chain joins TRBV2 and TRBJ1-2; D is perhaps TRBD1 (6 bases). The CDR3 has 14 amino acids. V lost 6 bases and J 0 bases, leaving 11 bases between the germline ends. Germline CDR1 SNHLY, CDR2 FYNNEI. As DNA, the CDR3 is TGTGCCAGCAGACCACAGGGAGCTAACTATGGCTACACCTTC. The encoded protein is CASRPQGANYGYTF.